The sequence of this T cell receptor beta chain was determined in a study of blood T cell repertoires in COVID-19. Study details: Acute-phase and convalescent COVID-19 samples originated in the United States, Italy and Spain. The analysed material was cDNA or gDNA that came from T cells, B-cell-depleted T cells, or PBMCs.

Germline loops: CDR1 MNHEY, CDR2 SMNVEV (reference sequence). This CDR3 spans 16 amino acids. V lost 4 bases, J lost 3 bases, and 18 bases lay in between. Study processing details: Estimation of nucleated cell counts was performed using reference gene primer amplification. Method: immunoSEQ multiplex PCR; TCRdb's copy keeps in-frame clones and lacks some. Clone size and the V and J calls come from that table; the DNA yielded D and trimming. This repertoire shows roughly 52,000 clones, roughly nine tenths found once; its top ten account for about 18%. Material: peripheral blood. The sequence was obtained from a human donor in a cohort sampled during active COVID-19. The rearrangement joins TRBV27 to TRBJ1-2, with D unresolved. Here the CDR3 DNA reads TGTGCCAGCAGTTCACAAACCGGGGTTGGATACTATGGCTACACCTTC. It specifies CASSSQTGVGYYGYTF.